The 3 T cell receptor beta chains in this list originate from one sample, sequenced in a study of T cell repertoires in cytomegalovirus infection. For these receptors, no antigen is known. TCRdb re-called the reads through MiXCR, storing one row per CDR3 protein. The sample comprises 75,000 to 100,000 distinct CDR3 sequences, 29% of which are singletons, and roughly 70% rests with the top ten. The starting material was CD8+ T cells from cultured PBMCs, obtained from culture after CMV antigen stimulation. The source is a human donor in good health (CMV status not recorded). Some clones in this sample may be carry-over from other donors' samples.

This clonotype was seen at least ten times. The V call is TRBV7-2, the J call TRBJ2-2, with a weak D call TRBD1 (5 bases). With 4 bases removed from V and 9 bases from J, the gap between germline ends came to 18 bases. The CDR3 is 15 amino acids. The V gene's germline CDR1 is SGHTA and CDR2 FQGNSA. The CDR3 nucleotides read TGTGCCAGCAGCTCATCCCCCGGACACATTTGGGAGCTGTTTTTT. This encodes CASSSSPGHIWELFF.

The genes are TRBV5-1 and TRBJ2-5; D is perhaps TRBD2 (7 bases). Germline CDR1 SGHRS, CDR2 YFSETQ. Trimming stripped 4 bases from V and 3 bases from J, with 10 bases between. The CDR3 is 13 residues long. The CDR3 sequence is CASSRGAEETQYF. The CDR3 region has the DNA TGCGCCAGCAGCCGGGGGGCAGAAGAGACCCAGTACTTC.

This clonotype was detected a few times. The chain carries TRBV28 and TRBJ1-1, with D possibly matching TRBD1 (6 bases). Germline V gene lookup returns CDR1 MDHEN and CDR2 SYDVKM. The CDR3 loop spans 18 amino acids. V dropped 3 bases and J dropped 0 bases, with 20 bases sitting between them. The CDR3 sequence is CASSFGLGTSALNTEAFF. The CDR3 coding sequence is TGTGCCAGCAGTTTCGGATTAGGGACATCGGCCTTGAACACTGAAGCTTTCTTT.